The sequence of this T cell receptor beta chain was determined in a study of Ad26.COV2.S vaccination and SARS-CoV-2 variants. For the study at large: Donor was in the COV1001 Ad26.COV2.S trial arm. Into the muscle, Ad26.COV2.S was dosed once or twice, 56 days apart. Whole-study results and caveats: Analyses that measured TCR breadth and depth may have underestimated total T cell responses. Vaccine recipients showed a spike-specific TCR breadth that was higher than in placebo recipients.

Method: immunoSEQ multiplex PCR; TCRdb's copy keeps in-frame clones and lacks some. Among over 400,000 clones listed, roughly 88% were seen once. Treatment reported: over 15 received Ad26.COV2.S at low or high dose, single or two shots; roughly 5 received placebo; per-sample allocation not given. After the first vaccine or placebo injection, samples were drawn on day 63. In the case of this clone: The antigen is undetermined.

Trimming took off 1 base at V and 5 bases at J, with 7 bases between the two ends. The CDR3 is 13 residues long. CDR1 and CDR2 (germline): KGHSH, LQKENI. The V call is TRBV18, the J call TRBJ2-3, with a weak D call TRBD2 (6 bases). This sequence was found in a person aged 18 to 65 who received the Ad26.COV2.S COVID-19 vaccine or a placebo. Sequences were derived from peripheral blood, sampled in a trial of Ad26.COV2.S vaccine versus placebo. The CDR3 DNA is TGTGCCAGCTCACCACGGGGGGAAGATACGCAGTATTTT. Amino acids: CASSPRGEDTQYF.